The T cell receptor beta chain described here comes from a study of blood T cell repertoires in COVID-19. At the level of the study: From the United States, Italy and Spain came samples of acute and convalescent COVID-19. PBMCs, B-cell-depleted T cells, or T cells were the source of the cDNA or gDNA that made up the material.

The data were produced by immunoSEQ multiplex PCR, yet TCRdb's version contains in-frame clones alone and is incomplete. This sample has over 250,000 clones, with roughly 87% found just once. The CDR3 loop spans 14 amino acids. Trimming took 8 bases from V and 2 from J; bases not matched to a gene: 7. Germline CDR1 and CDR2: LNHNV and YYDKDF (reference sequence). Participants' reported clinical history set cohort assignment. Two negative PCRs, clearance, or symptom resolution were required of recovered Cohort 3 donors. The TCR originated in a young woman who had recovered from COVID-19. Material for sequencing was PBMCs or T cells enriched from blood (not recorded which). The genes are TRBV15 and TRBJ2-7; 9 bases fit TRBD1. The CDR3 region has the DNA TGTGCCACCCGGTTGGACAGGGGCCCCTACGAGCAGTACTTC. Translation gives CATRLDRGPYEQYF.